These 25 T cell receptor beta chains were all obtained from the same sample, sequenced in a study of monozygotic twins with inflammatory bowel disease. TCRdb re-called the 5' RACE reads; one entry per CDR3 protein, DNA not given. The sample table includes 150,000 to 200,000 distinct CDR3 sequences. The sample comprised blood. The receptors were sampled from a human donor with ulcerative colitis or Crohn's disease, or a healthy co-twin of an affected twin (not recorded which).

The CDR3 here is CSARHIGFEETQYF. The chain employs TRBV20-1 and TRBJ2-5. CDR3 length equals 14 residues. CDR1 is DFQATT, CDR2 SNEGSKA, per germline (reference sequence).

V and J are TRBV6-2 or TRBV6-3 and TRBJ2-5; TCRdb's D gene call, TRBD2, goes unchecked for lack of DNA. Germline loops: CDR1 MNHEY, CDR2 SVGEGT. The CDR3 extends over 14 amino acids. CDR3 amino acids: CASNFLAGRETQYF.

CDR3 in amino acids: CSVLDIGTQYF. The chain employs TRBV29-1 and TRBJ2-3. This CDR3 has 11 amino acids. Germline V CDR1 and CDR2: SQVTM, ANQGSEA.

V usage is TRBV29-1 and J usage is TRBJ2-1. The CDR3 totals 13 residues. Germline CDR1 reads SQVTM; CDR2 reads ANQGSEA. This CDR3 reads CSVEGVGRYEQFF.

This chain joins TRBV5-1 and TRBJ2-1; TCRdb gives TRBD2 as the D gene, but with no DNA this cannot be confirmed. The CDR3 totals 14 residues. Germline V lookup: CDR1 SGHRS, CDR2 YFSETQ. CDR3 sequence reads: CASSLVVSGAEQFF.

V is TRBV7-9 and J is TRBJ2-7. This CDR3 has 12 amino acids. Germline CDR1 is SEHNR and CDR2 is FQNEAQ (reference sequence). Here the CDR3 reads CASSLDLVGQYF.

The chain combines TRBV15 with TRBJ1-2; lacking DNA, the TRBD1 call made by TCRdb goes unchecked. Germline CDR1 reads LNHNV; CDR2 reads YYDKDF (reference sequence). This CDR3 region has 14 residues. The CDR3 here is CATSSGLGPYGYTF.

The chain employs TRBV6-2 or TRBV6-3 and TRBJ2-1; the TCRdb call, TRBD2, lacks DNA for checking. The length of the CDR3 is 16 residues. Germline-derived CDR1 and CDR2 are MNHEY and SVGEGT. The CDR3 region is CASSYSRLADQNEQFF.

The chain links TRBV20-1 to TRBJ2-3; without DNA, the TCRdb call of TRBD1 cannot be checked. Germline loops: CDR1 DFQATT, CDR2 SNEGSKA (reference sequence). CDR3 length: 13 residues. The CDR3 loop reads CSASGTETDTQYF.

The chain's CDR3 is CASSVDPGSSPLHF. The V gene is TRBV6-4, the J gene TRBJ1-6; the D call of TRBD1 rests on TCRdb alone, since no DNA is present to check it. In germline, CDR1 is MRHNA, CDR2 SNTAGT. The CDR3 consists of 14 residues.

The chain combines TRBV27 with TRBJ2-1; TCRdb proposes TRBD2, but this gene call is untestable without DNA. CDR3 length: 17 amino acids. Germline lookup yields CDR1 MNHEY and CDR2 SMNVEV (reference sequence). The CDR3: CASWSWKGRRDTNEQFF.

This sequence joins TRBV5-1 and TRBJ1-1; absent DNA, TCRdb's TRBD1 call cannot be checked. Germline V gene lookup returns CDR1 SGHRS and CDR2 YFSETQ. CDR3 length: 16 amino acids. The CDR3 is CASSRKQASGIAEAFF.

The V call is TRBV12-3 or TRBV12-4, the J call TRBJ1-6; without DNA, the TCRdb call of TRBD1 cannot be checked. The CDR3 runs to 18 residues. The CDR3: CASNSGGLNRGPNSPLHF.

The chain carries TRBV7-9 and TRBJ1-3; TCRdb calls TRBD1, which cannot be checked without DNA. The V gene's germline CDR1 is SEHNR and CDR2 FQNEAQ (reference sequence). CDR3 length: 15 residues. CDR3 in amino acids: CASSIGTASGNTIYF.

The chain couples TRBV5-1 to TRBJ1-1. This CDR3 is built from 15 residues. The germline CDR1 and CDR2 sequences are SGHRS and YFSETQ. CDR3 residues: CASSLSEIMNTEAIF.

V is TRBV30 and J is TRBJ1-1. Germline V CDR1 and CDR2: GTSNPN, SVGIG (reference sequence). CDR3 length: 14 amino acids. The CDR3 loop reads CAWSVWGTNTEAFF.

The chain couples TRBV12-3 or TRBV12-4 to TRBJ2-1. This CDR3 spans 11 amino acids. The CDR3 is CASSLKVEQFF.

The V and J genes are TRBV15 and TRBJ2-5; as DNA is missing, the TRBD1 call by TCRdb cannot be tested. This CDR3 is built from 12 residues. CDR1 is LNHNV and CDR2 is YYDKDF in the germline V gene (reference sequence). The CDR3 spells CATHGRDETQYF.

This chain's CDR3 is CASSLYVSGSRNEQFF. The rearrangement joins TRBV7-2 to TRBJ2-1; TCRdb's D call, TRBD2, is unchecked because there is no DNA. This CDR3 is 16 amino acids long. The germline CDR1 and CDR2 sequences are SGHTA and FQGNSA.

The CDR3 region is CASSYGTGDYEQYF. This chain joins TRBV5-1 and TRBJ2-7; the D call from TCRdb, TRBD1, cannot be confirmed without DNA. The V gene's germline CDR1 is SGHRS and CDR2 YFSETQ. The CDR3 has 14 residues.

The chain employs TRBV28 and TRBJ2-2; the D call of TRBD2 rests on TCRdb alone, since no DNA is present to check it. The CDR3 runs 14 residues. CDR1 is MDHEN and CDR2 is SYDVKM in the germline V gene. CDR3 in amino acids: CASRAGANTGELFF.

The chain combines TRBV14 with TRBJ1-3. The CDR3 is made up of 14 amino acids. Germline assignment: CDR1 SGHDN and CDR2 FVKESK. CDR3 sequence: CASSQEVPGNTIYF.

The chain recombines TRBV30 with TRBJ1-1; the D call of TRBD1 rests on TCRdb alone, since no DNA is present to check it. The CDR3 covers 13 residues. CDR1 and CDR2 (germline): GTSNPN, SVGIG (reference sequence). CDR3 region: CAWSVRGWTEAFF.

This chain joins TRBV19 and TRBJ1-1; the D call of TRBD1 rests on TCRdb alone, since no DNA is present to check it. From germline, CDR1 is LNHDA and CDR2 SQIVND (reference sequence). The CDR3 has 16 residues. CDR3 amino acids: CASSIVRGATNTEAFF.

This CDR3 reads CSVEGGRYNEQFF. The chain has TRBV29-1 and TRBJ2-1; TCRdb picks TRBD2, but there is no DNA to check that call. The CDR3 sequence is 13 residues long. The germline CDR1 and CDR2 sequences are SQVTM and ANQGSEA.